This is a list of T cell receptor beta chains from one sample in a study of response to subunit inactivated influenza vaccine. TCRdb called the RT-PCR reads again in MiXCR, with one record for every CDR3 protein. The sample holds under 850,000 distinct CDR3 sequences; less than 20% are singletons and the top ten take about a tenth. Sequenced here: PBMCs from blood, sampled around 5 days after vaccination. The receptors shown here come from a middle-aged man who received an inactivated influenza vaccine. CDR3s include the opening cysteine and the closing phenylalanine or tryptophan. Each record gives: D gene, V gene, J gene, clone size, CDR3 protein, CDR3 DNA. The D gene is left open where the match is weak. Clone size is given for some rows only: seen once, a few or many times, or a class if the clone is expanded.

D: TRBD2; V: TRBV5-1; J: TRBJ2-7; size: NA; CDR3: CASSLGAGGPMYEQYF; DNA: TGCGCCAGCAGCTTGGGGGCGGGGGGCCCGATGTACGAGCAGTACTTC
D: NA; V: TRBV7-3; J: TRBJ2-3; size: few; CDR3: CASSLHRPTDTQYF; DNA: TGTGCCAGCAGCTTACATCGCCCCACAGATACGCAGTATTTT
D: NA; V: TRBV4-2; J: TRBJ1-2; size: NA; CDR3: CASSQEIFQTDYGYTF; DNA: TGTGCCAGCAGCCAAGAGATATTTCAGACCGATTATGGCTACACCTTC
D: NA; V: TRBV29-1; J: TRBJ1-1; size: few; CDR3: CSVAKNTEAFF; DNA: TGCAGCGTGGCTAAGAACACTGAAGCTTTCTTT
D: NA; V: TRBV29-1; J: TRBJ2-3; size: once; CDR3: CSVVQGNTDTQYF; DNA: TGCAGCGTTGTTCAGGGTAACACAGATACGCAGTATTTT
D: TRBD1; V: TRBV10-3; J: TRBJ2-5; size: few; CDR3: CAISTHGTGQETQYF; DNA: TGTGCCATCAGTACGCATGGGACAGGCCAAGAGACCCAGTACTTC
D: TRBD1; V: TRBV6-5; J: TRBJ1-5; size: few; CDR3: CASSSSRQGTGQPQHF; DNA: TGTGCCAGCAGTTCCAGTCGACAGGGGACAGGTCAGCCCCAGCATTTT
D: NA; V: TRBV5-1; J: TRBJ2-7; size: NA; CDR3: CASSLQPSSPYEQYF; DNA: TGCGCCAGCAGCTTGCAACCCTCTTCCCCCTACGAGCAGTACTTC
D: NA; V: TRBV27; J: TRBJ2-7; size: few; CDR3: CASSKHYEQYF; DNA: TGTGCCAGCAGTAAACACTACGAGCAGTACTTC
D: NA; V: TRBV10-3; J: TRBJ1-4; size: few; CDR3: CAIRDSATNEKLFF; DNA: TGTGCCATCAGGGACAGTGCAACTAATGAAAAACTGTTTTTT
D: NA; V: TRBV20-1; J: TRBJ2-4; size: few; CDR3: CSARKGTNIQYF; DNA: TGCAGTGCTAGAAAGGGGACAAACATTCAGTACTTC
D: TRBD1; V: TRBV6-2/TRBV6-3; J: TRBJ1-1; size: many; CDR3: CASSYSTGRGTEAFF; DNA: TGTGCCAGCAGTTACTCGACAGGGAGAGGCACTGAAGCTTTCTTT
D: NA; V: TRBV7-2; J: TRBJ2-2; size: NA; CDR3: CASSSGSARTGELFF; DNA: TGTGCCAGCAGCTCCGGATCGGCCCGCACCGGGGAGCTGTTTTTT
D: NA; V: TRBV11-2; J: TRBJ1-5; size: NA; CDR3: CASSLTSHRVGRKDQPQHF; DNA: TGTGCCAGCAGCCTAACCTCCCACAGAGTAGGGAGGAAGGATCAGCCCCAGCATTTT
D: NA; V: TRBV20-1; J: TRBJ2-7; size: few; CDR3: CSARDLTKQYF; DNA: TGCAGTGCTAGAGATCTGACAAAGCAGTACTTC
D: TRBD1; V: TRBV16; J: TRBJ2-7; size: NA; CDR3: CASSQSDRGRFGQYF; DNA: TGTGCCAGCAGCCAATCGGACAGGGGGCGCTTCGGGCAGTACTTC
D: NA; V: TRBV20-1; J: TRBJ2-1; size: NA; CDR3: CSASKESSYNEQFF; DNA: TGCAGTGCTAGCAAGGAGAGCTCCTACAATGAGCAGTTCTTC
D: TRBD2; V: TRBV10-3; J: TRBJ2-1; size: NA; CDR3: CAADGSGRANEQFF; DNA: TGTGCGGCCGATGGTAGCGGGAGGGCCAATGAGCAGTTCTTC
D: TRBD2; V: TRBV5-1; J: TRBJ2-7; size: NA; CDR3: CASSLTSGITYEQYF; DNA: TGCGCCAGCAGCTTGACTAGCGGGATTACCTACGAGCAGTACTTC
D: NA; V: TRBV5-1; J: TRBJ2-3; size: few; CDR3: CASSLATEDTQYF; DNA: TGCGCCAGCAGCTTGGCGACAGAAGATACGCAGTATTTT
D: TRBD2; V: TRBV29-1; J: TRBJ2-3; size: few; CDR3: CSVGGLAGVDTQYF; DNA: TGCAGCGTTGGGGGACTAGCGGGAGTAGATACGCAGTATTTT
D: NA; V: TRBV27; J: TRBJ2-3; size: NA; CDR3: CASSLSASLGDTQYF; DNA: TGTGCCAGCAGTTTATCTGCTAGTTTGGGAGATACGCAGTATTTT
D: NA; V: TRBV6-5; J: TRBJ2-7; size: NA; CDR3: CASSYVGDTYEQYF; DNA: TGTGCCAGCAGTTATGTGGGGGATACCTACGAGCAGTACTTC
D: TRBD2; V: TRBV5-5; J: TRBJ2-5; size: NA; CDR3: CASSLSSGDPIWETQYF; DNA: TGTGCCAGCAGCTTATCCAGCGGGGATCCAATATGGGAGACCCAGTACTTC
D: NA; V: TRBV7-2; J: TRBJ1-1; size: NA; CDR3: CASSSGPVMNTEAFF; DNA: TGTGCCAGCAGCTCCGGTCCGGTGATGAACACTGAAGCTTTCTTT
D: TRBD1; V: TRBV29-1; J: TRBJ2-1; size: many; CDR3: CSGHPGGYNEQFF; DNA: TGCAGCGGCCACCCAGGGGGATACAATGAGCAGTTCTTC
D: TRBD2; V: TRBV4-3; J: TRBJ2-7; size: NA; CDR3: CASSQEWGSGSYEQYF; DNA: TGCGCCAGCAGCCAAGAATGGGGTAGCGGGAGTTACGAGCAGTACTTC
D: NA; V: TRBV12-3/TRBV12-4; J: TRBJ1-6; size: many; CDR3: CASSLAGRGGSPLHF; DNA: TGTGCCAGCAGTTTAGCGGGCAGGGGAGGTTCACCCCTCCACTTT
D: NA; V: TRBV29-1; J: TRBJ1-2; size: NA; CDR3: CSVLGGRGSANYGYTF; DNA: TGCAGCGTCCTAGGGGGGAGGGGCTCGGCTAACTATGGCTACACCTTC
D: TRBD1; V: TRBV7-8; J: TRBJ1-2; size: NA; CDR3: CASSLYRGARDYGYTF; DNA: TGTGCCAGCAGCCTTTACAGGGGGGCACGTGACTATGGCTACACCTTC
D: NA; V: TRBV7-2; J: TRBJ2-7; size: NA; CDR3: CASSLVGVDPYEQYF; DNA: TGTGCCAGCAGCTTAGTAGGGGTGGACCCCTACGAGCAGTACTTC
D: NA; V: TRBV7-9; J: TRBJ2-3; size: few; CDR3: CASSQAMWDTQYF; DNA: TGTGCCAGCAGCCAAGCGATGTGGGATACGCAGTATTTT
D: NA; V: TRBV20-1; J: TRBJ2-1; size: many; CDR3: CSASPGGGNEQFF; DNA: TGCAGTGCTAGCCCTGGGGGAGGCAATGAGCAGTTCTTC
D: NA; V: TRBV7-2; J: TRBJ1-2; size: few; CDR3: CASSARTDGYTF; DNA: TGTGCCAGCAGCGCCCGGACCGACGGCTACACCTTC
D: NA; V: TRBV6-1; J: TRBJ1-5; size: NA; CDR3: CASSEQHNQPQHF; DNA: TGTGCCAGCAGTGAACAGCACAATCAGCCCCAGCATTTT
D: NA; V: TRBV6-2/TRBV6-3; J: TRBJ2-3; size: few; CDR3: CASSYRAGHGEDTQYF; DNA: TGTGCCAGCAGTTACAGGGCAGGGCATGGGGAAGATACGCAGTATTTT
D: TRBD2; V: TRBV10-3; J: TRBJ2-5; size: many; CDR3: CAIRASGTETQYF; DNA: TGTGCCATCAGGGCTAGCGGGACAGAGACCCAGTACTTC
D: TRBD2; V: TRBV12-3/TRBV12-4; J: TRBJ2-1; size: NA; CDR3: CASTLGAGGHNEQFF; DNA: TGTGCCAGCACCTTAGGGGCGGGGGGCCACAATGAGCAGTTCTTC
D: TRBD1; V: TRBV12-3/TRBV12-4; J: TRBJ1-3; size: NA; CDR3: CASSGQALLSGNTIYF; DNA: TGTGCCAGCAGTGGACAGGCCTTATTATCTGGAAACACCATATATTTT
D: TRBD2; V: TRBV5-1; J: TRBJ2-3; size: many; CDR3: CASTHLAGGPDTQYF; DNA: TGCGCCAGCACCCACCTAGCGGGAGGGCCAGATACGCAGTATTTT
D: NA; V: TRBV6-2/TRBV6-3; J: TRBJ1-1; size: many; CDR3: CASSQGQVTEAFF; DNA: TGTGCCAGCAGTCAGGGGCAGGTCACTGAAGCTTTCTTT
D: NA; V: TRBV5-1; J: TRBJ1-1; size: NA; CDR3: CASSLGNIGYNTEAFF; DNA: TGCGCCAGCAGCTTAGGGAACATTGGCTATAACACTGAAGCTTTCTTT
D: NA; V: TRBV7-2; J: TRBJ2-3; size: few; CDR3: CASSLVWRSTDTQYF; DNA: TGTGCCAGCAGCTTAGTGTGGAGGAGCACAGATACGCAGTATTTT
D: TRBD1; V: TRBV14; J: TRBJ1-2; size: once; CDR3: CASSDDRVKGYTF; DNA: TGTGCCAGCAGCGACGACAGGGTCAAGGGCTACACCTTC
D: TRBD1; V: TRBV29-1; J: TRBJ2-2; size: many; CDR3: CSVLGTGSTGELFF; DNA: TGCAGCGTCCTGGGGACAGGGAGCACCGGGGAGCTGTTTTTT
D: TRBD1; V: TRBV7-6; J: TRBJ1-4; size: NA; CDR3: CASRAGTAEKLFF; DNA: TGTGCCAGCAGGGCCGGGACAGCTGAAAAACTGTTTTTT
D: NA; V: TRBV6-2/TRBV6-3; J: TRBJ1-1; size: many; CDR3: CASSYSTGYDLF; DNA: TGTGCCAGCAGTTACTCGACCGGTTATGATCTCTTT
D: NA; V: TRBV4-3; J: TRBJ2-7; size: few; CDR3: CASSQVVAVSSYEQYF; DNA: TGCGCCAGCAGCCAAGTGGTCGCGGTGAGCTCCTACGAGCAGTACTTC
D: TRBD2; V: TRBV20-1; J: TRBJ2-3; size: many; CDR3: CSAAGELDTQYF; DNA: TGCAGTGCGGCGGGGGAGCTAGATACGCAGTATTTT
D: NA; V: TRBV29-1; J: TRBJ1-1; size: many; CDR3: CSGGRKRTEAFF; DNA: TGCAGCGGAGGAAGGAAGCGCACTGAAGCTTTCTTT
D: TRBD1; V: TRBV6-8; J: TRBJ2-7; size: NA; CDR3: CASSSSRDSSYEQYF; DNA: TGTGCCAGCAGTTCCTCCCGGGACAGCTCCTACGAGCAGTACTTC
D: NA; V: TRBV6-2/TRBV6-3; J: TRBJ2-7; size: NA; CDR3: CASSPRVGLGIYEQYF; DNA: TGTGCCAGCAGCCCCCGGGTTGGGCTAGGTATCTACGAGCAGTACTTC
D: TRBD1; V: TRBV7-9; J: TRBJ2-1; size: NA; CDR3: CASSKDRVSSYNEQFF; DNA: TGTGCCAGCAGCAAGGACAGGGTAAGCTCCTACAATGAGCAGTTCTTC